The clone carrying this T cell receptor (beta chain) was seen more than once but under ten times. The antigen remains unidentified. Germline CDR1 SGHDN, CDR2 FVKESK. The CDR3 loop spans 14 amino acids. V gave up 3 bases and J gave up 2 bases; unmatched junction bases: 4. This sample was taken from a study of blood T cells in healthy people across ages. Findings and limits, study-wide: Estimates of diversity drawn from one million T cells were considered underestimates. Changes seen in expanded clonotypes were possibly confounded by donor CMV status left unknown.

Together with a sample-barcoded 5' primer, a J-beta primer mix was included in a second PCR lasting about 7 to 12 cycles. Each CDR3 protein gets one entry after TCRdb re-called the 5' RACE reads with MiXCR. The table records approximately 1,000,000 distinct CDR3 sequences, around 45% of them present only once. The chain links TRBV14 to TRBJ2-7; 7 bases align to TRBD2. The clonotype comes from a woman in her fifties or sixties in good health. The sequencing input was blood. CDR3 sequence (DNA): TGTGCCAGCAGCCATTGGGACTACCCCTACGAGCAGTACTTC. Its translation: CASSHWDYPYEQYF.